The rows below give T cell receptor beta chains drawn from one sample of a study of blood T cell repertoires in COVID-19. Generated by immunoSEQ multiplex PCR, the TCRdb table keeps only in-frame clones and is missing some. The sample yields 150,000 to 180,000 clones, approximately 78% seen once. Sequencing used peripheral blood. Receptor source: a man older than 75 with acute or convalescent COVID-19. Each CDR3 is given with its conserved first and last residue. Each record gives: clone size, J gene, CDR3 length, V gene, D gene, CDR3 protein, CDR3 DNA. D genes are given only for firm matches. A clone size is listed for some rows: how often the clone was seen (once, few, many), or a class if it is expanded.

size: NA
J: TRBJ1-5
length: 14
V: TRBV6-2/TRBV6-3
D: NA
CDR3: CASSYGGRAQPQHF
DNA: TGTGCCAGCAGTTACGGGGGCAGGGCTCAGCCCCAGCATTTT

size: NA
J: TRBJ2-1
length: 13
V: TRBV10-3
D: TRBD2
CDR3: CAISVGGNGEQFF
DNA: TGTGCCATCAGTGTGGGGGGGAACGGTGAGCAGTTCTTC

size: NA
J: TRBJ2-1
length: 17
V: TRBV25-1
D: TRBD2
CDR3: CASSDHLTSNSYNEQFF
DNA: TGTGCCAGCAGTGATCACCTGACTAGCAACTCCTACAATGAGCAGTTCTTC

size: few
J: TRBJ1-2
length: 13
V: TRBV5-1
D: TRBD1
CDR3: CASSEGTGYGYTF
DNA: TGCGCCAGCAGCGAGGGGACAGGGTATGGCTACACCTTC

size: NA
J: TRBJ2-2
length: 15
V: TRBV10-3
D: TRBD2
CDR3: CAISGAGGRTGELFF
DNA: TGTGCCATCAGTGGAGCGGGGGGGAGAACCGGGGAGCTGTTTTTT

size: NA
J: TRBJ2-1
length: 12
V: TRBV15
D: TRBD1
CDR3: CATSTRRGEQFF
DNA: TGTGCCACCAGCACACGCAGGGGGGAGCAGTTCTTC

size: NA
J: TRBJ2-3
length: 16
V: TRBV6-2/TRBV6-3
D: TRBD1
CDR3: CASSSRGQGERNTQYF
DNA: TGTGCCAGCAGTTCCCGGGGACAGGGAGAGAGGAATACGCAGTATTTT

size: few
J: TRBJ2-7
length: 14
V: TRBV5-5
D: TRBD1
CDR3: CASSNRGPTYEQYF
DNA: TGTGCCAGCAGCAACAGGGGGCCCACCTACGAGCAGTACTTC

size: NA
J: TRBJ2-5
length: 13
V: TRBV5-4
D: NA
CDR3: CASSEDSLETQYF
DNA: TGTGCCAGCAGCGAGGACAGTCTGGAGACCCAGTACTTC

size: NA
J: TRBJ2-5
length: 15
V: TRBV3-1/TRBV3-2
D: NA
CDR3: CASSQDTVGAQTQYF
DNA: TGTGCCAGCAGCCAAGATACAGTTGGGGCGCAGACCCAGTACTTC

size: NA
J: TRBJ2-1
length: 16
V: TRBV5-1
D: TRBD1
CDR3: CASSLNGQGAGNEQFF
DNA: TGCGCCAGCAGCTTGAATGGACAGGGGGCTGGGAATGAGCAGTTCTTC

size: NA
J: TRBJ1-1
length: 14
V: TRBV6-4
D: NA
CDR3: CASSDSYGAVEAFF
DNA: TGTGCCAGCAGTGACTCGTATGGGGCAGTAGAAGCTTTCTTT

size: NA
J: TRBJ2-3
length: 14
V: TRBV11-2
D: TRBD2
CDR3: CASRRTGGGDTQYF
DNA: TGTGCCAGCAGACGAACCGGGGGGGGAGATACGCAGTATTTT

size: NA
J: TRBJ1-6
length: 15
V: TRBV19
D: NA
CDR3: CASSSTGGPNSPLHF
DNA: TGTGCCAGTAGTTCCACCGGGGGGCCGAATTCACCCCTCCACTTT

size: NA
J: TRBJ2-5
length: 14
V: TRBV5-8
D: TRBD2
CDR3: CASKERGYQETQYF
DNA: TGTGCCAGCAAAGAGCGGGGGTACCAAGAGACCCAGTACTTC

size: NA
J: TRBJ2-5
length: 15
V: TRBV12-5
D: NA
CDR3: CASGLNAGAQETQYF
DNA: TGTGCTAGTGGTTTGAATGCAGGGGCCCAAGAGACCCAGTACTTC

size: NA
J: TRBJ2-5
length: 16
V: TRBV3-1/TRBV3-2
D: TRBD2
CDR3: CASRPGLAFPGETQYF
DNA: TGTGCCAGCAGACCGGGACTAGCATTTCCTGGAGAGACCCAGTACTTC

size: few
J: TRBJ1-1
length: 13
V: TRBV5-1
D: TRBD1
CDR3: CASSFDRGTEAFF
DNA: TGCGCCAGCAGCTTTGACAGGGGCACTGAAGCTTTCTTT

size: NA
J: TRBJ2-5
length: 15
V: TRBV21-1
D: NA
CDR3: CASSIRGDGQETQYF
DNA: TGTGCCAGCAGCATTCGAGGCGACGGGCAAGAGACCCAGTACTTC

size: NA
J: TRBJ1-1
length: 13
V: TRBV7-2
D: NA
CDR3: CASSSGVNTEAFF
DNA: TGTGCCAGCAGCTCAGGGGTGAACACTGAAGCTTTCTTT

size: NA
J: TRBJ2-3
length: 13
V: TRBV19
D: NA
CDR3: CASSIARRDTQYF
DNA: TGTGCCAGTAGTATAGCCCGGAGGGATACGCAGTATTTT

size: NA
J: TRBJ1-2
length: 12
V: TRBV29-1
D: TRBD1
CDR3: CSVQRTGVGYTF
DNA: TGCAGCGTTCAACGGACAGGGGTTGGCTACACCTTC

size: NA
J: TRBJ1-2
length: 13
V: TRBV28
D: NA
CDR3: CASSPGQFYGYTF
DNA: TGTGCCAGCAGTCCCGGACAGTTCTATGGCTACACCTTC

size: once
J: TRBJ1-2
length: 16
V: TRBV4-1
D: NA
CDR3: CASSQDPDSLSYGYTF
DNA: TGCGCCAGCAGCCAAGATCCCGACAGTCTCTCCTATGGCTACACCTTC

size: NA
J: TRBJ1-5
length: 16
V: TRBV28
D: NA
CDR3: CASSFSSGVANQPQHF
DNA: TGTGCCAGCAGTTTTTCCTCGGGGGTGGCCAATCAGCCCCAGCATTTT

size: NA
J: TRBJ2-5
length: 14
V: TRBV2
D: TRBD1
CDR3: CASSEGQGGETQYF
DNA: TGTGCCAGCAGTGAAGGACAGGGGGGAGAGACCCAGTACTTC

size: NA
J: TRBJ2-3
length: 18
V: TRBV7-8
D: NA
CDR3: CASSLRPETATSTDTQYF
DNA: TGTGCCAGCAGCTTGCGTCCGGAGACAGCCACTAGCACAGATACGCAGTATTTT

size: NA
J: TRBJ2-5
length: 13
V: TRBV7-2
D: NA
CDR3: CASSQTGRETQYF
DNA: TGTGCCAGCAGCCAGACAGGCCGGGAGACCCAGTACTTC

size: NA
J: TRBJ2-3
length: 14
V: TRBV2
D: TRBD2
CDR3: CASKSGGIIGTQYF
DNA: TGTGCCAGCAAAAGCGGGGGTATAATAGGTACGCAGTATTTT

size: NA
J: TRBJ2-3
length: 13
V: TRBV7-2
D: TRBD1
CDR3: CASRFQGADTQYF
DNA: TGTGCCAGCAGGTTCCAGGGGGCCGATACGCAGTATTTT

size: NA
J: TRBJ1-1
length: 13
V: TRBV29-1
D: TRBD1
CDR3: CSVPDRANTEAFF
DNA: TGCAGCGTCCCGGACAGGGCGAACACTGAAGCTTTCTTT

size: NA
J: TRBJ1-1
length: 14
V: TRBV6-5
D: NA
CDR3: CASSYFGLNTEAFF
DNA: TGTGCCAGCAGTTACTTTGGTCTAAACACTGAAGCTTTCTTT

size: NA
J: TRBJ2-4
length: 15
V: TRBV7-2
D: NA
CDR3: CASSFLRGAPDIQYF
DNA: TGTGCCAGCAGCTTTTTACGGGGGGCCCCTGACATTCAGTACTTC

size: NA
J: TRBJ2-5
length: 15
V: TRBV7-9
D: NA
CDR3: CASSYETGSQETQYF
DNA: TGTGCCAGCAGCTACGAGACAGGTAGCCAAGAGACCCAGTACTTC

size: NA
J: TRBJ1-1
length: 16
V: TRBV5-6
D: TRBD1
CDR3: CASSYRDRGYNTEAFF
DNA: TGTGCCAGCAGCTACCGGGACAGGGGATATAACACTGAAGCTTTCTTT

size: NA
J: TRBJ2-3
length: 16
V: TRBV5-4
D: TRBD1
CDR3: CASSFPGGGTTDTQYF
DNA: TGTGCCAGCAGCTTCCCAGGGGGTGGAACCACAGATACGCAGTATTTT

size: NA
J: TRBJ1-2
length: 17
V: TRBV7-9
D: NA
CDR3: CASSALTGGPLYYGYTF
DNA: TGTGCCAGCAGCGCCCTGACAGGCGGCCCCTTGTACTATGGCTACACCTTC

size: few
J: TRBJ1-6
length: 15
V: TRBV11-3
D: NA
CDR3: CASSSRPGDNSPLHF
DNA: TGTGCCAGCAGCTCGAGACCGGGAGATAATTCACCCCTCCACTTT

size: NA
J: TRBJ1-2
length: 15
V: TRBV19
D: TRBD1
CDR3: CASSIGNRGEYGYTF
DNA: TGTGCCAGTAGTATTGGGAACAGGGGGGAATATGGCTACACCTTC

size: NA
J: TRBJ1-2
length: 12
V: TRBV19
D: NA
CDR3: CASSPNSYGYTF
DNA: TGTGCCAGTAGCCCGAATAGCTATGGCTACACCTTC

size: few
J: TRBJ2-7
length: 13
V: TRBV12-3/TRBV12-4
D: TRBD1
CDR3: CASSPSDRYEQYF
DNA: TGTGCCAGCAGTCCCTCGGACAGGTACGAGCAGTACTTC

size: NA
J: TRBJ2-1
length: 15
V: TRBV24-1
D: TRBD1
CDR3: CATSHRDREYNEQFF
DNA: TGTGCCACCAGTCACCGGGACAGGGAATACAATGAGCAGTTCTTC

size: NA
J: TRBJ2-4
length: 16
V: TRBV7-9
D: NA
CDR3: CASNKDGVLSKNIQYF
DNA: TGTGCCAGCAACAAAGACGGGGTGTTATCCAAAAACATTCAGTACTTC

size: NA
J: TRBJ2-1
length: 15
V: TRBV6-6
D: NA
CDR3: CASSPERPRYNEQFF
DNA: TGTGCCAGCAGTCCGGAGAGACCCCGGTACAATGAGCAGTTCTTC

size: NA
J: TRBJ2-1
length: 13
V: TRBV9
D: NA
CDR3: CASSALGASEQFF
DNA: TGTGCCAGCAGCGCCCTAGGAGCGTCCGAGCAGTTCTTC

size: once
J: TRBJ2-5
length: 15
V: TRBV11-1
D: TRBD1
CDR3: CASRPRDREGETQYF
DNA: TGTGCCAGCAGACCACGGGACAGGGAGGGAGAGACCCAGTACTTC

size: NA
J: TRBJ2-2
length: 15
V: TRBV11-2
D: TRBD2
CDR3: CASSLAAGVTGELFF
DNA: TGTGCCAGCAGCTTAGCAGCGGGGGTTACCGGGGAGCTGTTTTTT

size: NA
J: TRBJ1-2
length: 14
V: TRBV7-2
D: NA
CDR3: CASSLNWEDYGYTF
DNA: TGTGCCAGCAGCTTAAATTGGGAGGACTATGGCTACACCTTC

size: NA
J: TRBJ1-1
length: 13
V: TRBV18
D: NA
CDR3: CASSPGQNTEAFF
DNA: TGTGCCAGCTCCCCCGGACAGAACACTGAAGCTTTCTTT

size: NA
J: TRBJ1-5
length: 13
V: TRBV28
D: NA
CDR3: CASSPQYNQPQHF
DNA: TGTGCCAGCAGCCCCCAGTACAATCAGCCCCAGCATTTT

size: NA
J: TRBJ2-5
length: 17
V: TRBV4-3
D: NA
CDR3: CASSQALRGGLQETQYF
DNA: TGCGCCAGCAGCCAAGCCCTGAGGGGGGGTTTACAAGAGACCCAGTACTTC

size: NA
J: TRBJ1-6
length: 12
V: TRBV6-6
D: NA
CDR3: CASSYGSAPLHF
DNA: TGTGCCAGCAGTTACGGTTCAGCACCCCTCCACTTT